What follows are 22 T cell receptor beta chains derived from one specimen sequenced in a study of blood T cell repertoires in COVID-19. Sequenced by immunoSEQ multiplex PCR; TCRdb stores in-frame clones only, minus some. This table has about 400,000 clones, over 75% appearing once. The material sequenced was PBMCs or T cells enriched from blood (not recorded which). The receptor set was obtained from a woman aged 30 to 39 with acute COVID-19.

The rearrangement joins TRBV4-1 to TRBJ2-1, with 12 positions matching TRBD2. This CDR3 is built from 17 residues. Germline CDR1 MGHRA, CDR2 YSYEKL. V lost 2 bases, J lost 6 bases, and 8 bases stayed unmatched. The CDR3 bases are TGCGCCAGCAGCCAAACACTAGCGGGAGGCCTTCGCAATGAGCAGTTCTTC. Protein: CASSQTLAGGLRNEQFF.

This chain links TRBV24-1 with TRBJ1-5, with 9 bases identical to TRBD1. This CDR3 has 16 residues. Trimming removed 4 bases from V and 3 bases from J; junction bases left unmatched: 6. From germline, CDR1 is KGHDR and CDR2 SFDVKD. CDR3 region: CATSDTGTGFNQPQHF. The CDR3, as DNA: TGTGCCACCAGTGACACCGGGACAGGGTTCAATCAGCCCCAGCATTTT.

The chain carries TRBV2 and TRBJ2-2; TRBD2 matches at 9 bases. Unmatched junction bases numbered 8, after V lost 6 bases and J lost 6 bases. Per germline, CDR1 SNHLY and CDR2 FYNNEI. The CDR3 loop spans 15 amino acids. CDR3 residues: CASRERGVSSGELFF. Written as DNA, the CDR3 is TGTGCCAGCAGAGAGCGGGGGGTTAGTTCCGGGGAGCTGTTTTTT.

This clone was seen once. The chain recombines TRBV27 with TRBJ1-2; D call uncertain. CDR1 and CDR2 (germline): MNHEY, SMNVEV (reference sequence). There are 14 residues in the CDR3. Trimming stripped 3 bases from V and 7 bases from J, with 15 bases between. The CDR3 DNA sequence: TGTGCCAGCAGTTTGGCGGGAAGGCTCAGTGGCTACACCTTC. Protein sequence: CASSLAGRLSGYTF.

The chain uses TRBV12-5 and TRBJ1-6; D call uncertain. Germline loops: CDR1 LGHNT, CDR2 FRNRAP. The germline V and J ends were trimmed by 0 bases and 7 bases, with 4 bases remaining between them. The length of the CDR3 is 13 residues. The CDR3 loop is CASGLVQNSPLHF. The CDR3 DNA reads TGTGCTAGTGGTTTGGTACAGAATTCACCCCTCCACTTT.

Only a few counts were recorded for this clone. V gene TRBV5-1 combines with J gene TRBJ1-1; 10 nucleotides align to TRBD1. The CDR3 spans 14 residues. Germline CDR1 and CDR2: SGHRS and YFSETQ. V lost 7 bases and J lost 3; bases outside the gene matches: 6. The CDR3 region has the DNA TGCGCCAGCGCTCTCGGGACAGGGGACACTGAAGCTTTCTTT. Translation gives CASALGTGDTEAFF.

The genes are TRBV11-3 and TRBJ1-3, with D perhaps matching TRBD1 (5 bases). CDR3 length: 18 residues. V was trimmed by 8 bases and J by 0 bases, leaving 23 bases between them. Germline loops: CDR1 SGHNT, CDR2 YENEEA. The CDR3 region is CASRINRIDRPSGNTIYF. DNA of the CDR3: TGTGCCAGCCGAATAAATCGAATTGACAGACCCTCTGGAAACACCATATATTTT. Filled out from reference TRBV11-3 and TRBJ1-3, the complete variable domain reads EAGVVQSPRYKIIEKKQPVAFWCNPISGHNTLYWYLQNLGQGPELLIRYENEEAVDDSQLPKDRFSAERLKGVDSTLKIQPAELGDSAVYLCASRINRIDRPSGNTIYFGEGSWLTVV.

Concerning this clone: A read error may produce the germline difference seen at one junction end. The V call is TRBV19, the J call TRBJ1-5; 9 positions match TRBD1. The CDR3 covers 13 residues. Germline V gene lookup returns CDR1 LNHDA and CDR2 SQIVND (reference sequence). Written as DNA, the CDR3 is TGTGCCAGTAGTATCGGATGGGGACAGGGTGTTGATTTT. Translating gives CASSIGWGQGVDF.

V gene TRBV19 combines with J gene TRBJ2-1; unclear D gene. The V end lost 10 bases, the J end lost 5 bases, and 12 bases lay between the germline ends. From germline, CDR1 is LNHDA and CDR2 SQIVND (reference sequence). This CDR3 spans 12 amino acids. CDR3 DNA sequence: TGTGCCACGTCCGGGTTCCACAATGAGCAGTTCTTC. It encodes CATSGFHNEQFF.

The gene calls are TRBV9 and TRBJ2-7, with D possibly being TRBD1 (6 bases). Germline values: CDR1 SGDLS, CDR2 YYNGEE. The CDR3 contains 14 residues. V dropped 0 bases and J dropped 3 bases, with 10 bases sitting between them. The CDR3 DNA is TGTGCCAGCAGCGTAGGGGGGCTAGACTACGAGCAGTACTTC. Residues: CASSVGGLDYEQYF. Together with reference TRBV9 and TRBJ2-7, the CDR3 gives the full variable domain: DSGVTQTPKHLITATGQRVTLRCSPRSGDLSVYWYQQSLDQGLQFLIQYYNGEERAKGNILERFSAQQFPDLHSELNLSSLELGDSALYFCASSVGGLDYEQYFGPGTRLTVT.

CDR3 coding DNA: TGTGCCAGCAGCCTCCGGACAGGGGGGGACACTGAAGCTTTCTTT. Residues: CASSLRTGGDTEAFF. The V gene is TRBV9, the J gene TRBJ1-1; TRBD1 matches 10 bases. V lost 4 bases, J lost 3 bases, and 6 bases stayed unmatched. The CDR3 sequence is 15 residues long. Germline V gene lookup returns CDR1 SGDLS and CDR2 YYNGEE.

The V and J genes are TRBV7-9 and TRBJ2-7; 13 bases fit TRBD2. Germline CDR1 reads SEHNR; CDR2 reads FQNEAQ (reference sequence). This CDR3 has 15 amino acids. Trimming removed 3 bases from V and 3 bases from J; junction bases left unmatched: 2. The CDR3 DNA reads TGTGCCAGCAGCTTGGGACTAGCGGGGTACTACGAGCAGTACTTC. It is translated as CASSLGLAGYYEQYF.

The V call is TRBV10-2, the J call TRBJ2-1; 10 bases map to TRBD1. Trimming cost V 2 bases and J 4 bases; bases outside gene matches: 5. The CDR3 runs to 16 residues. Germline V gene lookup returns CDR1 WSHSY and CDR2 SAAADI. This chain's CDR3 is CASSETGQGDYNEQFF. The CDR3 DNA sequence: TGCGCCAGCAGTGAGACCGGACAGGGGGATTACAATGAGCAGTTCTTC.

The table lists this clone with a count of one. The rearrangement joins TRBV5-1 to TRBJ1-6; TRBD1 matches at 8 bases. The germline gives CDR1 SGHRS, CDR2 YFSETQ. The CDR3 runs 14 residues. The V segment lost 5 bases and the J segment 11 bases; nucleotides outside the gene matches: 9. The chain's CDR3 is CASRSGQESAPLHF. The CDR3 DNA follows: TGCGCCAGCAGATCGGGACAGGAATCGGCACCCCTCCACTTT. The whole variable domain, filled in from reference TRBV5-1 and TRBJ1-6, reads KAGVTQTPRYLIKTRGQQVTLSCSPISGHRSVSWYQQTPGQGLQFLFEYFSETQRNKGNFPGRFSGRQFSNSRSEMNVSTLELGDSALYLCASRSGQESAPLHFGNGTRLTVT.

As concerns this clone: Other DNA sequences within the sample encode an identical CDR3. V usage is TRBV7-2 and J usage is TRBJ2-5, with a weak D call TRBD2 (5 bases). V lost 2 bases to trimming and J lost 2 bases, with 9 bases between them. Per the germline V gene, CDR1 is SGHTA and CDR2 is FQGNSA. The CDR3 contains 14 residues. The CDR3 nucleotides read TGTGCCAGCAGCTTAATGCGGGCGCAAGAGACCCAGTACTTC. Protein: CASSLMRAQETQYF.

V and J are TRBV5-5 and TRBJ2-6, with D maybe TRBD1 (5 bases). Trimming cost V 3 bases and J 3 bases, with 16 bases left between them. The CDR3 has 17 residues. From germline, CDR1 is SGHKS and CDR2 YYEKEE (reference sequence). CDR3 region: CASSSPVPRVGANVLTF. Written as DNA, the CDR3 is TGTGCCAGCAGCTCACCGGTGCCCAGGGTTGGGGCCAACGTCCTGACTTTC.

The chain is built from TRBV7-4 and TRBJ2-1; 8 nucleotides align to TRBD2. With 11 bases clipped from V and 4 bases from J, the junction kept 7 bases outside the gene matches. This CDR3 has 13 amino acids. Looked up from germline, CDR1 is SGHVT and CDR2 is SQSDAQ. CDR3 sequence: CAPIAGYYNEQFF. CDR3 sequence (DNA): TGTGCCCCTATAGCGGGGTATTACAATGAGCAGTTCTTC.

The chain couples TRBV19 to TRBJ1-5; 12 bases fit TRBD1. The junction had 4 bases not matched to a gene; V was cut back by 6 bases and J by 7 bases. This CDR3 region has 14 residues. Germline lookup yields CDR1 LNHDA and CDR2 SQIVND (reference sequence). The CDR3 DNA reads as TGTGCCAGTAGGGGGACAGGGGGCCGGCAGCCCCAGCATTTT. It specifies CASRGTGGRQPQHF.

This clone occurred once. CDR3: CASSQTNPGQGPYGYTF. DNA for the CDR3: TGTGCCAGCAGCCAAACTAACCCGGGACAGGGGCCCTATGGCTACACCTTC. The rearrangement links TRBV3-1 (or the pseudogene TRBV3-2) to TRBJ1-2; 10 bases are a match to TRBD1. The CDR3 runs 17 residues. The V segment lost 2 bases and the J segment 4 bases; nucleotides outside the gene matches: 10. Germline CDR1 is LGHDT and CDR2 is YNNKEL (reference sequence).

V usage is TRBV19 and J usage is TRBJ1-6; D gene uncertain. Trimming pared 3 bases from V and 9 bases from J, leaving 15 bases between. The CDR3 consists of 15 residues. Germline V gene lookup returns CDR1 LNHDA and CDR2 SQIVND (reference sequence). CDR3 residues: CASSIEQEGVSPLHF. DNA for the CDR3: TGTGCCAGTAGTATTGAGCAGGAGGGCGTTTCACCCCTCCACTTT.

J is TRBJ1-2 and V is TRBV7-9, with a possible D match to TRBD1 (5 bases). Trimming removed 7 bases from V and 0 bases from J, with 21 bases in between. This CDR3 spans 17 amino acids. The germline gives CDR1 SEHNR, CDR2 FQNEAQ (reference sequence). CDR3 protein: CASTWGQGRVSNYGYTF. The CDR3 DNA reads as TGTGCCAGCACGTGGGGTCAGGGTCGGGTATCTAACTATGGCTACACCTTC. The full variable domain, rest sourced from reference TRBV7-9 and TRBJ1-2, is DTGVSQNPRHKITKRGQNVTFRCDPISEHNRLYWYRQTLGQGPEFLTYFQNEAQLEKSRLLSDRFSAERPKGSFSTLEIQRTEQGDSAMYLCASTWGQGRVSNYGYTFGSGTRLTVV.

The chain joins TRBV24-1 to TRBJ1-1; 8 nucleotides agree with TRBD1. CDR3 length equals 15 residues. CDR1 is KGHDR and CDR2 is SFDVKD in the germline V gene. V was pared by 2 bases and J by 5 bases, with 6 bases of the junction left unmatched. In DNA form, the CDR3 reads TGTGCCACCAGTGATTCTGACAGGGGCGAGACTGAAGCTTTCTTT. Its protein product is CATSDSDRGETEAFF.